Below, 28 T cell receptor beta chains from the same sample are listed, as sequenced in a study of blood T cell dynamics during melanoma immunotherapy (TCRdb year 2020). Sample time point, as interpreted from the label and publication: pre-treatment baseline. The library was built by means of the immunoSEQ multiplex PCR assay. Imported from immuneACCESS, the table was reduced by TCRdb to in-frame sequences with V and J called. These copies leave out some clones; in studies compared against another copy, an unresolved V gene accounts for under half, and the cause of the remainder is not known. The sample yields 13,000 or so clones; over 85% were counted once. Together, the top ten hold 3% to 4% of the sample. The source material was blood, sampled from a patient treated with checkpoint blockade. The source is a human donor with melanoma.

V and J are TRBV5-5 and TRBJ2-7; perhaps TRBD2 as D (6 bases). CDR3 length: 16 amino acids. CDR1 is SGHKS and CDR2 is YYEKEE in the germline V gene (reference sequence). V gave up 4 bases and J gave up 2 bases, with 19 bases separating them. The CDR3 region is CASSIGFVAVAYEQYF. CDR3 bases: TGTGCCAGCAGCATTGGATTCGTAGCGGTTGCCTACGAGCAGTACTTC.

This chain joins TRBV6-1 and TRBJ2-7; 9 bases fit TRBD2. J was trimmed by 7 bases and V by 8 bases; bases with no gene match: 15. Per germline, CDR1 MNHNS and CDR2 SASEGT. The CDR3 length is 15 residues. The CDR3 DNA sequence: TGTGCCAGCCGTAAAAATAGCGGGAGAGGCGGGGAGCAGTACTTC. Its translation is CASRKNSGRGGEQYF.

This clone was found once. The rearrangement links TRBV5-1 to TRBJ2-1; 11 positions match TRBD2. With V trimmed by 4 bases and J by 7 bases, 10 bases remained unmatched. CDR3 length: 16 residues. Germline CDR1 reads SGHRS; CDR2 reads YFSETQ. The CDR3 protein is CASSPIAGGQVNEQFF. For the CDR3, the DNA is TGCGCCAGCAGCCCGATAGCGGGAGGGCAGGTTAATGAGCAGTTCTTC. Using reference TRBV5-1 and TRBJ2-1 for the parts outside the CDR3, the full variable domain is KAGVTQTPRYLIKTRGQQVTLSCSPISGHRSVSWYQQTPGQGLQFLFEYFSETQRNKGNFPGRFSGRQFSNSRSEMNVSTLELGDSALYLCASSPIAGGQVNEQFFGPGTRLTVL.

This chain links TRBV5-6 with TRBJ1-6; no clear D gene. Germline lookup yields CDR1 SGHDT and CDR2 YYEEEE. The CDR3 loop spans 13 amino acids. V lost 4 bases and J lost 9, with 11 bases in between. The CDR3 sequence: CASSADTGSPLHF. CDR3 nucleotide sequence: TGTGCCAGCAGCGCGGATACTGGTTCACCCCTCCACTTT.

The rearrangement joins TRBV27 to TRBJ1-3; D uncertain. The ends were cut back, 4 bases at V and 10 bases at J, with 11 bases in the middle. The CDR3 is made up of 12 amino acids. Germline V gene data show CDR1 as MNHEY and CDR2 as SMNVEV (reference sequence). In nucleotides, the CDR3 is TGTGCCAGCAGTTCGTTTAGAGGGACCATATATTTT. Its translation is CASSSFRGTIYF.

The V gene is TRBV27, the J gene TRBJ2-7; TRBD2 agrees at 8 bases. The CDR3 consists of 14 residues. Looked up from germline, CDR1 is MNHEY and CDR2 is SMNVEV (reference sequence). Trimming removed 5 bases from V and 12 bases from J; junction bases left unmatched: 15. CDR3 nucleotides: TGTGCCAGCAGTCCGACGGGAAGCGGGAGTCTACTGTACTTC. It is translated as CASSPTGSGSLLYF.

The V call is TRBV11-2, the J call TRBJ1-4; no reliable D call. The CDR3 loop spans 13 amino acids. Trimming removed 5 bases at V and 5 bases at J, with 9 bases between. Germline CDR1 SGHAT, CDR2 FQNNGV. CDR3 nucleotide sequence: TGTGCCAGCAGCCCGGGAGGGAATGAAAAACTGTTTTTT. Its translation is CASSPGGNEKLFF.

V and J are TRBV7-6 and TRBJ2-1, with D possibly matching TRBD1 (6 bases). CDR3 length equals 14 residues. Trimming left V 4 bases short and J 5 bases short, with 12 bases between. Germline CDR1 and CDR2: SGHVS and FNYEAQ. The CDR3 spells CASSSNRADNEQFF. The CDR3 DNA reads TGTGCCAGCAGCTCAAACAGGGCGGACAATGAGCAGTTCTTC.

This clone was seen just once. The chain uses TRBV4-1 and TRBJ2-1, with D perhaps matching TRBD2 (5 bases). Germline CDR1 reads MGHRA; CDR2 reads YSYEKL. The V end was cut by 5 bases, the J end by 7 bases, with 9 bases between. CDR3 size: 12 residues. CDR3 sequence reads: CASSATSNEQFF. CDR3 nucleotide sequence: TGCGCCAGCAGCGCAACTAGTAATGAGCAGTTCTTC.

The chain recombines TRBV5-5 with TRBJ2-3; D remains ambiguous. Germline V gene data show CDR1 as SGHKS and CDR2 as YYEKEE (reference sequence). This CDR3 is 17 amino acids long. Deletions cut 4 bases from V and 0 bases from J, with 18 bases between. Written as DNA, the CDR3 is TGTGCCAGCAGCCCGCAATGGACCAGTACTAGCACAGATACGCAGTATTTT. Translation: CASSPQWTSTSTDTQYF.

V gene TRBV5-1 combines with J gene TRBJ1-4; 8 bases are shared with TRBD1. The V gene end was trimmed by 4 bases and the J gene end by 5 bases; junction bases not matched to a gene: 7. CDR3 length: 15 residues. Germline loops: CDR1 SGHRS, CDR2 YFSETQ. The CDR3 nucleotides read TGCGCCAGCAGCCCTGGACAGGGTAGGAATGAAAAACTGTTTTTT. The encoded protein is CASSPGQGRNEKLFF.

Sample share makes this clone large. V gene TRBV2 combines with J gene TRBJ2-7; no definite D call. The CDR3 runs to 15 residues. V was pared by 6 bases and J by 4 bases, with 19 bases between. CDR1 is SNHLY and CDR2 is FYNNEI in the germline V gene. The CDR3 spells CASSVYVAVRYEQYF. CDR3 coding DNA: TGTGCCAGCAGCGTCTACGTCGCGGTGAGGTACGAGCAGTACTTC. Full variable domain (rest looked up from reference TRBV2 and TRBJ2-7): EPEVTQTPSHQVTQMGQEVILRCVPISNHLYFYWYRQILGQKVEFLVSFYNNEISEKSEIFDDQFSVERPDGSNFTLKIRSTKLEDSAMYFCASSVYVAVRYEQYFGPGTRLTVT.

The CDR3, as DNA: TGCAGCGTCATGGGGGGCTACGAGCAGTACTTC. It translates to CSVMGGYEQYF. The chain recombines TRBV29-1 with TRBJ2-7; perhaps TRBD2 as D (6 bases). This CDR3 is built from 11 residues. Between the trimmed V and J ends, which lost 6 bases and 3 bases, there was a span of 9 bases. Germline V CDR1 and CDR2: SQVTM, ANQGSEA.

The chain has TRBV28 and TRBJ2-7; the D gene could be TRBD1 or TRBD2 (5 bases each). Germline loops: CDR1 MDHEN, CDR2 SYDVKM. The V end was cut by 5 bases, the J end by 3 bases, with 20 bases between. This CDR3 has 16 residues. Here the CDR3 reads CASSGTGTGMIYEQYF. Written as DNA, the CDR3 is TGTGCCAGCAGTGGTACCGGGACGGGGATGATCTACGAGCAGTACTTC.

The genes are TRBV2 and TRBJ1-4; 7 bases are shared with TRBD1. Unmatched junction bases numbered 3, after V lost 4 bases and J lost 4 bases. Germline CDR1 is SNHLY and CDR2 is FYNNEI. The CDR3 has 14 amino acids. CDR3 amino acids: CASSVQGINEKLFF. The CDR3 bases are TGTGCCAGCAGTGTACAGGGGATTAATGAAAAACTGTTTTTT.

The chain employs TRBV7-3 and TRBJ2-2; D is possibly TRBD1 (5 bases). Germline loops: CDR1 SGHTA, CDR2 FQGTGA. The CDR3 runs 13 residues. With 2 bases removed from V and 5 bases from J, the gap between germline ends came to 6 bases. The CDR3 DNA is TGTGCCAGCAGCTTAGCAGGGACCGGGGAGCTGTTTTTT. It translates to CASSLAGTGELFF.

Comments on this clone: Relative to the germline gene, one junction end is altered; a read error may explain this. V and J are TRBV19 and TRBJ2-3, with 9 positions matching TRBD2. Per germline, CDR1 LNHDA and CDR2 SQIVND (reference sequence). There are 13 residues in the CDR3. The CDR3 DNA is TGTGCCAGCAAAGGGACTAGCACAGGTACGCAGTATTTT. Translated, it gives CASKGTSTGTQYF.

The sample holds a few counts of this clone. Because the CDR3's place on the DNA is in doubt, the DNA is left out and the CDR3 is given as listed by TCRdb. The rearrangement joins TRBV28 to TRBJ1-5; the table assigns TRBD1, which was not confirmed against the DNA. With termini counted, the CDR3 has 15 amino acids. Looked up from germline, CDR1 is MDHEN and CDR2 is SYDVKM. Here the CDR3 reads CASSSSDRDNQPQHF.

The J gene is TRBJ2-2, the V gene TRBV30; 7 bases match TRBD2. Germline V gene lookup returns CDR1 GTSNPN and CDR2 SVGIG (reference sequence). The CDR3 runs 14 residues. V shed 8 bases and J 1 base; nucleotides not matched to a gene: 7. The CDR3 DNA sequence: TGTGCCGGCGCCGGGGGGTTGAACACCGGGGAGCTGTTTTTT. Its translation is CAGAGGLNTGELFF.

V usage is TRBV15 and J usage is TRBJ1-5; D is undetermined. The CDR3 spans 15 residues. Trimming left V 0 bases short and J 1 base short, with 7 bases between. CDR1 and CDR2 from the germline V gene are LNHNV and YYDKDF (reference sequence). CDR3 coding DNA: TGTGCCACCAGCAGAGATGTGGGGAGCAATCAGCCCCAGCATTTT. Translation gives CATSRDVGSNQPQHF.

This clone was observed a single time. The chain couples TRBV4-3 to TRBJ1-3; tentatively, D is TRBD1 (5 bases). CDR1 LGHNA and CDR2 YSLEER come from the germline V gene. V was clipped by 3 bases and J by 4 bases, with 13 bases between them. This CDR3 is 15 amino acids long. This chain's CDR3 is CASSQRGPGGNTIYF. CDR3 DNA: TGCGCCAGCAGCCAGAGGGGCCCGGGAGGAAACACCATATATTTT.

This sequence joins TRBV12-5 and TRBJ1-5, with D possibly matching TRBD1 (6 bases). The CDR3 sequence is 19 residues long. Germline CDR1 reads LGHNT; CDR2 reads FRNRAP. The V end lost 0 bases, the J end lost 6 bases, and 24 bases lay between the germline ends. This CDR3 is CASGLVFSGGQGLGQPQHF. DNA for the CDR3: TGTGCTAGTGGTTTGGTATTTTCGGGTGGCCAGGGGCTTGGTCAGCCCCAGCATTTT.

This chain joins TRBV29-1 and TRBJ2-7; no firm D call. The V gene's germline CDR1 is SQVTM and CDR2 ANQGSEA. V lost 2 bases and J 7 bases, leaving 9 bases between the germline ends. The CDR3 runs to 11 residues. The CDR3 is CSVENSWEQYF. In DNA, the CDR3 is TGCAGCGTTGAAAATTCGTGGGAGCAGTACTTC.

The sample holds a few counts of this clone. CDR3 amino acids: CASSPSGTGPNTEAFF. Written as DNA, the CDR3 is TGTGCCAGCTCACCCTCCGGGACAGGTCCGAACACTGAAGCTTTCTTT. This rearrangement joins TRBV18 to TRBJ1-1; 8 positions match TRBD1. V lost 3 bases to trimming and J lost 1 base; unmatched junction nucleotides: 7. Germline loops: CDR1 KGHSH, CDR2 LQKENI. The CDR3 is made up of 16 amino acids.

There are a few counts of this clone. The CDR3 here is CASSSDRVTTTF. The CDR3 DNA follows: TGTGCCAGCAGCTCGGACCGGGTGACAACTACCTTC. V and J are TRBV5-6 and TRBJ1-2; D gene uncertain. The CDR3 consists of 12 residues. Germline V gives CDR1 SGHDT, CDR2 YYEEEE. Trimming took 3 bases from V and 14 from J, leaving 17 bases between them.

The rearrangement joins TRBV5-5 to TRBJ1-1; D perhaps matches TRBD1 (5 bases). From germline, CDR1 is SGHKS and CDR2 YYEKEE (reference sequence). The CDR3 runs to 15 residues. Trimming stripped 4 bases from V and 1 base from J, with 14 bases between. The CDR3, as DNA: TGTGCCAGCAGCGTGGGACTTATCTGGAACACTGAAGCTTTCTTT. The encoded protein is CASSVGLIWNTEAFF.

In regard to this clone: Other DNA sequences in the sample encode the same CDR3. This chain connects TRBV27 to TRBJ2-4, with D uncertain. The V gene lost 2 bases and the J gene lost 2 bases, with 7 bases spanning the gap. Germline V gene lookup returns CDR1 MNHEY and CDR2 SMNVEV (reference sequence). The CDR3 has 14 amino acids. CDR3 nucleotide sequence: TGTGCCAGCAGTTTACGAGGTACCAAAAACATTCAGTACTTC. As protein: CASSLRGTKNIQYF.

J is TRBJ1-2 and V is TRBV4-1; a possible D gene is TRBD1 (5 bases). There are 15 residues in the CDR3. Germline V gives CDR1 MGHRA, CDR2 YSYEKL. V lost 0 bases, J lost 4 bases, and 12 bases lay in between. The CDR3: CASSQEFGATYGYTF. In DNA form, the CDR3 reads TGCGCCAGCAGCCAAGAATTTGGGGCAACCTATGGCTACACCTTC.